These 23 T cell receptor beta chains originate from one sample sequenced in a study of cytomegalovirus exposure and HLA in healthy donors. The primer mix had 60 Vbeta and 13 Jbeta primers. Sequenced by immunoSEQ multiplex PCR; TCRdb stores in-frame clones only, minus some. Of around 140,000 clones in the sample, more than 65% were seen once. Sequenced: PBMCs. The receptors were gathered from a male donor in good health and CMV-seropositive.

The chain has TRBV14 and TRBJ1-6; TRBD1 matches 7 bases. Germline trimming cut 0 bases from V and 10 bases from J; bases unmatched to any gene: 3. Germline V gene lookup returns CDR1 SGHDN and CDR2 FVKESK. The CDR3 contains 14 residues. CDR3: CASSQDQGVSPLHF. The CDR3 nucleotides read TGTGCCAGCAGCCAAGACCAGGGGGTCTCACCCCTCCACTTT. The full variable domain, with the rest looked up from reference TRBV14 and TRBJ1-6, is EAGVTQFPSHSVIEKGQTVTLRCDPISGHDNLYWYRRVMGKEIKFLLHFVKESKQDESGMPNNRFLAERTGGTYSTLKVQPAELEDSGVYFCASSQDQGVSPLHFGNGTRLTVT.

The rearrangement uses TRBV6-1 and TRBJ2-5, with no clear D. Germline lookup yields CDR1 MNHNS and CDR2 SASEGT. CDR3 length equals 12 residues. V lost 1 base to trimming and J lost 7 bases, with 7 bases between them. CDR3 in amino acids: CASSEGFGTQYF. The DNA of the CDR3 is TGTGCCAGCAGTGAAGGATTCGGGACCCAGTACTTC.

This clone showed up just a few times. One end of the junction varies from germline; a read error may be responsible. This sequence joins TRBV5-1 and TRBJ2-5; TRBD2 matches 7 bases. Germline V gene data show CDR1 as SGHRS and CDR2 as YFSETQ. The length of the CDR3 is 14 residues. The CDR3 sequence: CAGSRAGIGETQYF. In nucleotides, the CDR3 is TGCGCCGGCAGCCGAGCGGGGATTGGAGAGACCCAGTACTTC.

The chain couples TRBV28 to TRBJ1-6; D is perhaps TRBD1 (6 bases). The germline V gene has CDR1 MDHEN and CDR2 SYDVKM. V lost 5 bases, J lost 0 bases, and 14 bases lay in between. This CDR3 comprises 17 residues. The CDR3 DNA is TGTGCCAGCAGTATCTCACAGGGAATCTCCTATAATTCACCCCTCCACTTT. This codes for CASSISQGISYNSPLHF.

V is TRBV5-4 and J is TRBJ2-7, with 11 positions matching TRBD2. J was trimmed by 5 bases and V by 0 bases; bases with no gene match: 4. The CDR3 spans 15 residues. Germline CDR1 reads SGHNT; CDR2 reads YYREEE (reference sequence). CDR3 coding DNA: TGTGCCAGCAGCTTGGTTTTTAGCGGGAGGGACGAGCAGTACTTC. Residues: CASSLVFSGRDEQYF. Looking up the rest from reference TRBV5-4 and TRBJ2-7 gives the full variable domain: ETGVTQSPTHLIKTRGQQVTLRCSSQSGHNTVSWYQQALGQGPQFIFQYYREEENGRGNFPPRFSGLQFPNYSSELNVNALELDDSALYLCASSLVFSGRDEQYFGPGTRLTVT.

The chain is built from TRBV28 and TRBJ1-5; D is unresolved. Germline CDR1 and CDR2: MDHEN and SYDVKM. V lost 7 bases, J lost 5 bases, and 18 bases lay in between. The CDR3 sequence is 15 residues long. CDR3 protein: CASTLFGPGDQPQHF. The CDR3 DNA follows: TGTGCCAGCACCCTTTTCGGGCCCGGGGATCAGCCCCAGCATTTT. Based on the CDR3 plus reference TRBV28 and TRBJ1-5, the full variable domain is DVKVTQSSRYLVKRTGEKVFLECVQDMDHENMFWYRQDPGLGLRLIYFSYDVKMKEKGDIPEGYSVSREKKERFSLILESASTNQTSMYLCASTLFGPGDQPQHFGDGTRLSIL.

The chain recombines TRBV5-1 with TRBJ1-2; TRBD1 agrees at 8 bases. The germline CDR1 and CDR2 sequences are SGHRS and YFSETQ. This CDR3 spans 15 amino acids. The junction had 8 bases not matched to a gene; V was cut back by 0 bases and J by 7 bases. CDR3 sequence reads: CASSLGTGTSGGYTF. Written as DNA, the CDR3 is TGCGCCAGCAGCTTGGGGACAGGGACTAGCGGTGGCTACACCTTC. Variable domain in full (rest from reference TRBV5-1 and TRBJ1-2): KAGVTQTPRYLIKTRGQQVTLSCSPISGHRSVSWYQQTPGQGLQFLFEYFSETQRNKGNFPGRFSGRQFSNSRSEMNVSTLELGDSALYLCASSLGTGTSGGYTFGSGTRLTVV.

This clone has a handful of counts. The chain recombines TRBV14 with TRBJ1-2; perhaps TRBD1 as D (6 bases). V was cut by 6 bases and J by 4 bases, with 21 bases left in between. The CDR3 runs to 16 residues. Germline values: CDR1 SGHDN, CDR2 FVKESK. In DNA form, the CDR3 reads TGTGCCAGCAGTCTTGGGACATCAGGGACGATCTATGGCTACACCTTC. This translates into CASSLGTSGTIYGYTF.

This clone appeared a few times. The genes are TRBV7-9 and TRBJ2-7; D unclear. V dropped 5 bases and J dropped 1 base, with 9 bases sitting between them. Germline-derived CDR1 and CDR2 are SEHNR and FQNEAQ (reference sequence). This CDR3 has 13 residues. The DNA for the CDR3 is TGTGCCAGCAGCCCGGTCGAGTCCTACGAGCAGTACTTC. Translated, it gives CASSPVESYEQYF.

The CDR3: CSVEDQRDYEQYF. As DNA, the CDR3 is TGCAGCGTTGAAGATCAGAGGGACTACGAGCAGTACTTC. The gene calls are TRBV29-1 and TRBJ2-7, with D possibly TRBD2 on 5 matching bases. The germline CDR1 and CDR2 sequences are SQVTM and ANQGSEA. V was cut by 0 bases and J by 3 bases, with 9 bases left in between. The CDR3 extends over 13 amino acids.

The chain uses TRBV7-2 and TRBJ2-7, with TRBD2 identical over 7 bases. CDR1 and CDR2 (germline): SGHTA, FQGNSA. V was clipped by 5 bases and J by 3 bases; unmatched bases: 7. This CDR3 has 14 residues. This CDR3 reads CASSPSGLVYEQYF. CDR3 nucleotide sequence: TGTGCCAGCAGCCCCTCAGGACTAGTCTACGAGCAGTACTTC.

The chain recombines TRBV12-5 with TRBJ2-1, with a weak D call TRBD1 (5 bases). V lost 4 bases and J lost 7, with 14 bases in between. The CDR3 totals 14 residues. CDR1 and CDR2 from the germline V gene are LGHNT and FRNRAP. The CDR3: CASGYCQGRNEQFF. The CDR3 DNA reads TGTGCTAGTGGTTATTGCCAGGGTAGGAATGAGCAGTTCTTC.

This chain links TRBV11-2 with TRBJ1-4; 8 bases fit TRBD1. V trimming: 8 bases; J trimming: 7 bases; junction bases outside the gene matches: 12. The CDR3 extends over 15 amino acids. CDR1 and CDR2 (germline): SGHAT, FQNNGV. CDR3: CASGPLTGVGEKLFF. DNA of the CDR3: TGTGCCAGCGGCCCTTTGACAGGGGTCGGTGAAAAACTGTTTTTT.

This clone has only a few counts. The rearrangement uses TRBV28 and TRBJ1-5; D perhaps matches TRBD1 (6 bases). Germline CDR1 is MDHEN and CDR2 is SYDVKM. Trimming took 8 bases from V and 6 from J, leaving 11 bases between them. The CDR3 is made up of 12 amino acids. The CDR3 DNA follows: TGTGCCAGCTACACAGGGTCTCAGCCCCAGCATTTT. Translation: CASYTGSQPQHF.

This clone came up once. This chain joins TRBV5-5 and TRBJ1-2; 7 nucleotides match TRBD1. J was trimmed by 2 bases and V by 2 bases; bases with no gene match: 9. The CDR3 covers 16 residues. Per the germline V gene, CDR1 is SGHKS and CDR2 is YYEKEE (reference sequence). In DNA, the CDR3 is TGTGCCAGCAGCTTTGGGGCCGGGACAGTGAACTATGGCTACACCTTC. It yields the protein CASSFGAGTVNYGYTF.

This chain links TRBV30 with TRBJ2-5, with D possibly matching TRBD2 (5 bases). Trimming took off 2 bases at V and 5 bases at J, with 9 bases between the two ends. Germline V gene sequence: CDR1 GTSNPN, CDR2 SVGIG (reference sequence). There are 12 residues in the CDR3. CDR3 in amino acids: CAWSQLAETQYF. In nucleotides, the CDR3 is TGTGCCTGGAGTCAATTAGCGGAGACCCAGTACTTC.

The chain carries TRBV6-5 and TRBJ2-7; TRBD1 matches 11 bases. CDR1 is MNHEY and CDR2 is SVGAGI in the germline V gene. The CDR3 sequence is 15 residues long. Losses at the gene ends were 5 bases for V and 2 bases for J; bases not matched to a gene: 5. The CDR3 region is CASSAPGQGAYEQYF. For the CDR3, the DNA is TGTGCCAGCAGTGCGCCGGGACAGGGGGCCTACGAGCAGTACTTC.

On this clone itself: The same CDR3 also results from other DNA sequences found in this sample. This rearrangement joins TRBV6-5 to TRBJ2-1; 7 bases agree with TRBD2. The CDR3 length is 14 residues. Germline-derived CDR1 and CDR2 are MNHEY and SVGAGI. Unmatched junction bases numbered 6, after V lost 4 bases and J lost 6 bases. DNA of the CDR3: TGTGCCAGCAGTTGGGGCGCGGGAGTCAATGAGCAGTTCTTC. Translation gives CASSWGAGVNEQFF.

This clone was observed a few times. The chain couples TRBV9 to TRBJ2-7, with 15 nucleotides matching TRBD2. The CDR3 runs to 18 residues. The V and J ends lost 4 bases and 4 bases, in that order; junction bases with no gene match: 12. From germline, CDR1 is SGDLS and CDR2 YYNGEE. CDR3 loop: CASSSGGLAGGLGYEQYF. The CDR3 DNA sequence: TGTGCCAGCAGCTCAGGGGGACTAGCGGGAGGCCTTGGGTACGAGCAGTACTTC.

This chain links TRBV19 with TRBJ2-3; a possible D gene is TRBD2 (5 bases). This CDR3 spans 13 amino acids. Trimming shortened V by 1 base and J by 5 bases, and 7 bases separated the two germline ends. Germline CDR1 and CDR2: LNHDA and SQIVND (reference sequence). CDR3 nucleotide sequence: TGTGCCAGTAGTATAGGGCGGGTAGATACGCAGTATTTT. Translating it yields CASSIGRVDTQYF.

The V gene is TRBV6-5, the J gene TRBJ1-2, with D maybe TRBD1 (5 bases). Trimming removed 6 bases from V and 2 bases from J, with 13 bases in between. The germline V gene has CDR1 MNHEY and CDR2 SVGAGI. The CDR3 is 14 residues long. CDR3 protein: CASSPRQMNYGYTF. CDR3 nucleotides: TGTGCCAGCAGCCCTAGACAGATGAACTATGGCTACACCTTC.

The CDR3 spells CASSPRYGEAFF. The CDR3 DNA is TGTGCCAGTAGTCCCCGGTACGGTGAAGCTTTCTTT. V usage is TRBV19 and J usage is TRBJ1-1; D is ambiguous. CDR1 LNHDA and CDR2 SQIVND come from the germline V gene (reference sequence). This CDR3 has 12 amino acids. The V end lost 5 bases, the J end lost 7 bases, and 11 bases lay between the germline ends.

V usage is TRBV19 and J usage is TRBJ2-2; 11 bases fit TRBD1. Germline V gene sequence: CDR1 LNHDA, CDR2 SQIVND (reference sequence). This CDR3 contains 16 residues. The ends lost 6 bases at V and 4 bases at J; junction bases unmatched: 7. The CDR3 loop is CASRSWGTGGTGELFF. CDR3 nucleotides: TGTGCCAGTAGGAGTTGGGGGACAGGGGGCACCGGGGAGCTGTTTTTT.